This is a list of T cell receptor beta chains from one sample in a study of neurological immune-mediated disorders. TCRdb reanalysed the 5' RACE reads using MiXCR and keeps one entry per CDR3 protein. The sample contains tens of thousands of distinct CDR3 sequences, approximately 13% of which appear only once. Material for sequencing was PBMCs. The receptors stem from a man in his thirties or forties in good health. Both conserved end residues are part of each CDR3. D genes are given only for firm matches. Size is omitted from some rows. Given values are once, few, many or a class for expanded clones.

few	TRBJ2-2	TRBD2	TRBV7-2	CASSSPWVREFTGELFF	TGTGCCAGCAGCTCCCCGTGGGTGCGGGAGTTCACCGGGGAGCTGTTTTTT
many	TRBJ1-4	TRBD1	TRBV7-2	CASSPGTGTANEKLFF	TGTGCCAGCAGCCCCGGGACCGGGACAGCCAATGAAAAACTGTTTTTT
many	TRBJ1-5	TRBD1	TRBV20-1	CSARGWTGDQPQHF	TGCAGTGCTAGAGGCTGGACAGGGGATCAGCCCCAGCATTTT
many	TRBJ2-6	.	TRBV28	CASRGPSSGANVLTF	TGTGCCAGCAGAGGGCCGTCCTCTGGGGCCAACGTCCTGACTTTC
many	TRBJ2-3	.	TRBV20-1	CSAMRSGPVGGTVSTDTQYF	TGCAGTGCTATGCGGTCAGGTCCGGTGGGCGGGACAGTAAGCACAGATACGCAGTATTTT
many	TRBJ2-7	TRBD1	TRBV5-1	CASSMGTASYEQYF	TGCGCCAGCAGCATGGGGACAGCCTCCTACGAGCAGTACTTC
.	TRBJ1-2	.	TRBV15	CATSSANYGYTF	TGTGCCACCAGCAGTGCTAACTATGGCTACACCTTC
.	TRBJ2-6	TRBD1	TRBV6-5	CASSYRAGGYSGANVLTF	TGTGCCAGCAGTTATCGGGCAGGGGGCTATTCTGGGGCCAACGTCCTGACTTTC
many	TRBJ2-7	.	TRBV20-1	CSAGSRYGGYEQYF	TGCAGTGCCGGCTCCCGGTACGGTGGATACGAGCAGTACTTC
many	TRBJ1-2	TRBD1	TRBV6-6	CASSTGTGVDGYTF	TGTGCCAGCAGTACCGGGACAGGGGTTGATGGCTACACCTTC
many	TRBJ1-1	.	TRBV28	CASGEGNTEAFF	TGTGCCAGCGGGGAAGGAAACACTGAAGCTTTCTTT
many	TRBJ2-1	TRBD1	TRBV27	CASSSTGGFYNEQFF	TGTGCCAGCAGCTCGACAGGGGGGTTCTACAATGAGCAGTTCTTC
many	TRBJ1-2	TRBD1	TRBV7-9	CASSFGTAGYGYTF	TGTGCCAGCAGCTTCGGGACAGCGGGTTATGGCTACACCTTC
many	TRBJ2-4	.	TRBV28	CASSLRDGPLTIQYF	TGTGCCAGCAGTTTACGCGACGGGCCTCTTACCATTCAGTACTTC
many	TRBJ1-2	TRBD1	TRBV29-1	CSVVTGADPLF	TGCAGCGTTGTCACAGGGGCTGATCCCCTCTTC
many	TRBJ2-7	.	TRBV11-2	CASSYRYSYEQYF	TGTGCCAGCAGCTACCGATATTCTTACGAGCAGTACTTC
.	TRBJ1-5	TRBD1	TRBV20-1	CSVTNRGTYNQPQHF	TGCAGTGTCACGAACAGGGGGACTTACAATCAGCCACAGCATTTT
many	TRBJ2-1	TRBD1	TRBV27	CASSSSGGAGNEQFF	TGTGCCAGCAGTTCATCAGGGGGCGCGGGGAATGAGCAGTTCTTC
many	TRBJ2-3	TRBD1	TRBV5-1	CASSDGQGADTQYF	TGCGCCAGCAGCGACGGACAGGGGGCAGATACGCAGTATTTT
.	TRBJ1-1	TRBD1	TRBV6-2/TRBV6-3	CASSPDRGRPTEAFF	TGTGCCAGCAGCCCGGACAGGGGCCGTCCTACTGAAGCTTTCTTT
.	TRBJ2-5	TRBD2	TRBV2	CASRRGLAGAEETQYF	TGTGCCAGCAGGAGAGGACTAGCGGGAGCAGAAGAGACCCAGTACTTC
medium-sized	TRBJ1-1	.	TRBV29-1	CSVDLQAEAFF	TGCAGCGTTGATCTCCAGGCTGAAGCTTTCTTT
many	TRBJ1-1	TRBD1	TRBV28	CASIPGGGHTEAFF	TGTGCCAGCATCCCAGGGGGGGGCCACACTGAAGCTTTCTTT
many	TRBJ2-7	.	TRBV27	CASSSRGYPEQYF	TGTGCCAGCAGTTCCCGCGGGTATCCGGAGCAGTACTTC
many	TRBJ2-3	.	TRBV25-1	CASSELRRDTQYF	TGTGCCAGCAGTGAATTGAGGAGAGATACGCAGTATTTT
many	TRBJ2-7	TRBD2	TRBV7-3	CASSLVAGAPYEQYF	TGTGCCAGCAGCTTAGTAGCGGGAGCACCCTACGAGCAGTACTTC
many	TRBJ2-1	.	TRBV10-3	CAISEQPAYNEQFF	TGTGCCATCAGTGAGCAGCCCGCCTACAATGAGCAGTTCTTC
many	TRBJ2-5	TRBD2	TRBV5-1	CASRIAGQETQYF	TGCGCCAGCAGGATAGCGGGCCAAGAGACCCAGTACTTC
many	TRBJ2-4	TRBD1	TRBV6-1	CASRKLGQGNIQYF	TGTGCCAGCAGAAAGCTGGGACAGGGAAACATTCAGTACTTC
many	TRBJ1-5	.	TRBV27	CASSAKGSYQPQHF	TGTGCCAGCAGTGCGAAAGGGTCTTATCAGCCCCAGCATTTT
many	TRBJ2-3	.	TRBV25-1	CASTPGAADTQYF	TGTGCCAGTACTCCGGGAGCGGCAGATACGCAGTATTTT
many	TRBJ2-2	TRBD1	TRBV10-2	CASRVPGQGSTGELFF	TGCGCCAGCAGAGTACCGGGACAGGGGAGCACCGGGGAGCTGTTTTTT
many	TRBJ1-4	.	TRBV5-1	CASSFDRFVGSEKLFF	TGCGCCAGCAGCTTCGACAGGTTTGTCGGCTCTGAAAAACTGTTTTTT
many	TRBJ2-3	TRBD2	TRBV12-3/TRBV12-4	CASRTSGTSSFTQYF	TGTGCCAGCAGGACGTCCGGGACTAGCAGCTTTACGCAGTATTTT
many	TRBJ1-5	.	TRBV10-1	CASSAAGNGQPQHF	TGCGCCAGCAGTGCAGCTGGGAATGGTCAGCCCCAGCATTTT
.	TRBJ2-3	TRBD1	TRBV5-1	CASSLGPGGGEADTQYF	TGCGCCAGCAGCTTGGGTCCAGGGGGCGGTGAGGCAGATACGCAGTATTTT
many	TRBJ2-1	.	TRBV28	CASTLVGSGEQFF	TGTGCCAGCACCCTTGTGGGATCGGGTGAGCAGTTCTTC
.	TRBJ2-3	.	TRBV4-1	CANSQDSRIGGDTQCF	TGCGCCAACAGCCAAGATTCGAGGATAGGTGGAGATACGCAGTGTTTT
many	TRBJ2-1	TRBD2	TRBV3-1	CASSSGTSRHVNNEQFF	TGTGCCAGCAGCTCAGGGACTAGCCGACACGTCAACAATGAGCAGTTCTTC
many	TRBJ2-7	TRBD1	TRBV7-2	CASSRTGMSYEQYF	TGTGCCAGCAGCCGGACAGGGATGTCCTACGAGCAGTACTTC
.	TRBJ2-3	.	TRBV14	CASSQDPGDTDTQYF	TGTGCCAGCAGCCAAGATCCGGGGGACACAGATACGCAGTATTTT
.	TRBJ1-1	TRBD1	TRBV5-1	CASGSQGAATEAFF	TGCGCCAGCGGATCACAGGGGGCAGCCACTGAAGCTTTCTTT
many	TRBJ2-5	.	TRBV20-1	CSAHGGRVQETQYF	TGCAGTGCTCACGGCGGAAGGGTCCAAGAGACCCAGTACTTC
many	TRBJ2-1	.	TRBV27	CASSIRVSSYNEQFF	TGTGCCAGCAGTATTCGGGTGAGCTCCTACAATGAGCAGTTCTTC
many	TRBJ1-1	.	TRBV7-9	CASSLVAGLMNTEAFF	TGTGCCAGCAGCTTAGTCGCTGGTCTGATGAACACTGAAGCTTTCTTT
.	TRBJ2-3	.	TRBV12-3/TRBV12-4	CARNSAQTDTQYF	TGTGCCAGGAATAGTGCTCAGACAGATACGCAGTATTTT
many	TRBJ1-5	.	TRBV25-1	CASSDADGEARPQHF	TGTGCCAGCAGTGATGCGGACGGTGAAGCTCGGCCCCAGCATTTT
many	TRBJ2-3	TRBD1	TRBV2	CASSLDRGPDTQYF	TGTGCCAGCAGTTTGGACAGGGGTCCAGATACGCAGTATTTT
many	TRBJ2-6	.	TRBV27	CASSLVGAGANVLTF	TGTGCCAGCAGTTTGGTCGGGGCCGGGGCCAACGTCCTGACTTTC
many	TRBJ1-6	.	TRBV14	CASSHHSPLHF	TGTGCCAGCAGCCATCATTCACCCCTCCACTTT
many	TRBJ2-7	.	TRBV20-1	CSTHRAYEQYF	TGCAGTACACACAGGGCCTACGAGCAGTACTTC
many	TRBJ2-7	TRBD2	TRBV25-1	CASSELGTETSGLDEQYF	TGTGCCAGCAGTGAATTGGGGACAGAGACTAGCGGGCTAGACGAGCAGTACTTC
many	TRBJ2-2	.	TRBV6-2/TRBV6-3	CASSSAGELFF	TGTGCCAGCAGTTCGGCTGGGGAGCTGTTTTTT
many	TRBJ2-3	.	TRBV9	CASSFITDTQYF	TGTGCCAGCAGCTTCATCACAGATACGCAGTATTTT
many	TRBJ2-7	.	TRBV7-2	CASSLGGSLNEQYF	TGTGCCAGCAGCTTAGGAGGGAGTCTCAACGAGCAGTACTTC
.	TRBJ2-1	TRBD1	TRBV5-1	CASSSGTAHNEQFF	TGCGCCAGCAGCTCCGGGACAGCCCACAATGAGCAGTTCTTC